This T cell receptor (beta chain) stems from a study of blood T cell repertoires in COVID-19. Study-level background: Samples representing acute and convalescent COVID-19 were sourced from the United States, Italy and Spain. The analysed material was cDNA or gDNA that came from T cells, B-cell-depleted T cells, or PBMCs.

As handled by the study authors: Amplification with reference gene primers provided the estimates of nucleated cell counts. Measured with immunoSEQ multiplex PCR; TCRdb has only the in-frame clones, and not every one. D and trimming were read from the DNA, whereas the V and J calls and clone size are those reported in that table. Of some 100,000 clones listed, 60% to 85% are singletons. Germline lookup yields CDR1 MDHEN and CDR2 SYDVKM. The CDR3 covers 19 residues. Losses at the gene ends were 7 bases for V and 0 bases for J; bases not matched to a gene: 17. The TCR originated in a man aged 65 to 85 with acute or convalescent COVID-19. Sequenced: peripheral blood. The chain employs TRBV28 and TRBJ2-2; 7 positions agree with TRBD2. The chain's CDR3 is CASNYPNWGGAPNTGELFF. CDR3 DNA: TGTGCCAGCAATTATCCCAATTGGGGGGGAGCCCCGAACACCGGGGAGCTGTTTTTT.